This T cell receptor (beta chain) is drawn from a study of blood T cells in healthy people across ages. The use of a sample-barcoded 5' primer and a J-beta primer mix characterized a second PCR of about 6 to 11 cycles. TCRdb re-derived calls from the 5' RACE reads in MiXCR, one entry per CDR3 protein. The data contain 1.5 million to 2 million distinct CDR3 sequences, about two fifths of them seen just once; the ten biggest clones take up roughly 24%. Points on this clonotype: One base away lies a much larger clone, so this may be a sequencing read error.

In germline, CDR1 is SGHVS, CDR2 FQNEAQ. The CDR3 has 13 amino acids. This clonotype originated in a human donor in good health. The chain is built from TRBV7-8 and TRBJ1-1; weak D call: TRBD1 (6 bases). The material sequenced was blood. The CDR3 here is CASSVDSNTETFF. The CDR3 DNA follows: TGTGCCAGCAGCGTGGACAGCAACACTGAAACTTTCTTT. Together with reference TRBV7-8 and TRBJ1-1, the CDR3 gives the full variable domain: GAGVSQSPRYKVAKRGQDVALRCDPISGHVSLFWYQQALGQGPEFLTYFQNEAQLDKSGLPSDRFFAERPEGSVSTLKIQRTQQEDSAVYLCASSVDSNTETFFGQGTRLTVV.